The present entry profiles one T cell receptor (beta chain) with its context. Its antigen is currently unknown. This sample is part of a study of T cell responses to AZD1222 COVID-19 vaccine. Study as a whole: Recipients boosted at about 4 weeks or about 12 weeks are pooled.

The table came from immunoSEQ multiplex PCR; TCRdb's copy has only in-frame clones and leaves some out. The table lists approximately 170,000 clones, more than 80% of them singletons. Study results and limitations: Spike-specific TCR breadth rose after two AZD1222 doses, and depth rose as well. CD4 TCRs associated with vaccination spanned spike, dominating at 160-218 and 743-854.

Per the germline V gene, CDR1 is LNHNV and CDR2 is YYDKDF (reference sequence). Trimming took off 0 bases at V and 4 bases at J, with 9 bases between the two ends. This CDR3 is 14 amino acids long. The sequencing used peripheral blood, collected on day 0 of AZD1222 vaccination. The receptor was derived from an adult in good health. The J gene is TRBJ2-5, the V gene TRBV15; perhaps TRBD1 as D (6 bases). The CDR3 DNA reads TGTGCCACCAGCAGAGAGCCCAGGGGAGAGACCCAGTACTTC. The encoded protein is CATSREPRGETQYF.